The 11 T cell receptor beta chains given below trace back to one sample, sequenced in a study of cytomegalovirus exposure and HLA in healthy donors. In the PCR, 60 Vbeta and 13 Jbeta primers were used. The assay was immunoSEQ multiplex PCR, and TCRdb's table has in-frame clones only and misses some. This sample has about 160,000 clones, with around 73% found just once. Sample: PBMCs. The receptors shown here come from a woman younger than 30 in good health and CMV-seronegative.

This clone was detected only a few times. CDR3 residues: CAISPSAGTNQPQHF. The DNA of the CDR3 is TGTGCCATCAGCCCCTCTGCGGGGACCAATCAGCCCCAGCATTTT. The chain links TRBV10-3 to TRBJ1-5; TRBD1 might be the D (5 bases). The germline gives CDR1 ENHRY, CDR2 SYGVKD. This CDR3 is 15 amino acids long. V was cut by 6 bases and J by 3 bases, with 15 bases left in between.

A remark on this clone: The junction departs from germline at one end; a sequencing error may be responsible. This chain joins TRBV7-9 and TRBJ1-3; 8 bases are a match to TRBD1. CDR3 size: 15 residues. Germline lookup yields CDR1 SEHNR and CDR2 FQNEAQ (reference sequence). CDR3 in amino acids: CSSITDRGSGNTIYF. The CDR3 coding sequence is TGTTCCAGCATCACAGACAGGGGCTCTGGAAACACCATATATTTT.

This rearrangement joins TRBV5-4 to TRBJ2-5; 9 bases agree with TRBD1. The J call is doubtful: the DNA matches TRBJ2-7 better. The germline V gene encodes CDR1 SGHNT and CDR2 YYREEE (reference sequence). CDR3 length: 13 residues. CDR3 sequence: CATRGQGLYEQYF. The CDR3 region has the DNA TGTGCCACCAGGGGACAGGGTCTCTACGAGCAGTACTTC.

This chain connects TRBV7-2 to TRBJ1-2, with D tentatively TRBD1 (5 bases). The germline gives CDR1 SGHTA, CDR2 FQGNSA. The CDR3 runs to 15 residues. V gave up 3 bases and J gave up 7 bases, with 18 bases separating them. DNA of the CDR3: TGTGCCAGCAGCTTCCTCCAGGGAACCTCCGGTGGCTACACCTTC. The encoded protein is CASSFLQGTSGGYTF.

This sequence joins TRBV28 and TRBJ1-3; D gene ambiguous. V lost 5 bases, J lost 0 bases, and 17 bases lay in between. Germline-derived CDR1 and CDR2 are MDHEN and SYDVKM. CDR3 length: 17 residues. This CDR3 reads CASSLQTGGSSGNTIYF. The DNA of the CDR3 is TGTGCCAGCAGTCTCCAGACGGGCGGGAGCTCTGGAAACACCATATATTTT.

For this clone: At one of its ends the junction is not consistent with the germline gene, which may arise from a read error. The CDR3 region is CASSVAGDANSQYF. In nucleotides, the CDR3 is TGCGCCAGCAGCGTAGCGGGAGATGCAAACAGTCAGTACTTC. This rearrangement joins TRBV5-1 to TRBJ2-4, with 9 bases identical to TRBD2. Germline CDR1 SGHRS, CDR2 YFSETQ. The CDR3 length is 14 residues.

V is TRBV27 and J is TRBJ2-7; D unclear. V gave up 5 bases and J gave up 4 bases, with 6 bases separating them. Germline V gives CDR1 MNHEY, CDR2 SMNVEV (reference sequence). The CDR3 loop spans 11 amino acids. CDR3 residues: CASSPQYEQYF. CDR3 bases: TGTGCCAGCAGTCCCCAATACGAGCAGTACTTC.

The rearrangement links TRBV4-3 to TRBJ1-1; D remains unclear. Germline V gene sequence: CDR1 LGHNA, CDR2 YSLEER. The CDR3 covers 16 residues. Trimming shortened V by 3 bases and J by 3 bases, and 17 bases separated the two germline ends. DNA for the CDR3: TGCGCCAGCAGCCAGTTTTATCCGGTGGGCGACACTGAAGCTTTCTTT. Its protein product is CASSQFYPVGDTEAFF.

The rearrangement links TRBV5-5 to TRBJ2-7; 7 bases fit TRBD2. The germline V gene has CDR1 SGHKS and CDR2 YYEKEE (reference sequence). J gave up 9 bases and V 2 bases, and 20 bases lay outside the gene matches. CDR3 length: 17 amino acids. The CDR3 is CASSLSGASGLSLGQYV. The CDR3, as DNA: TGTGCCAGCAGCTTAAGCGGGGCTAGCGGTCTGTCCCTGGGGCAGTACGTC.

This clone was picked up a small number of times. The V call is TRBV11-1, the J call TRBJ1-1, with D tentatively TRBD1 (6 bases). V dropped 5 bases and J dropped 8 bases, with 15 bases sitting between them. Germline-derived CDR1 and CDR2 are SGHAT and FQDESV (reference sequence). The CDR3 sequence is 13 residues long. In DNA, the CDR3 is TGTGCCAGCAGCCGCTGGGGGCGAGGGGAAGCTTTCTTT. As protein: CASSRWGRGEAFF.

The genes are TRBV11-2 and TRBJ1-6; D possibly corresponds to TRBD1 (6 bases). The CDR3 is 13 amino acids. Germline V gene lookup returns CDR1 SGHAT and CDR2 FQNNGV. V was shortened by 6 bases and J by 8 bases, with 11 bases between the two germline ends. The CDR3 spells CASRRRQDSPLHF. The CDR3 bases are TGTGCCAGCAGACGTAGACAGGATTCACCCCTCCACTTT.